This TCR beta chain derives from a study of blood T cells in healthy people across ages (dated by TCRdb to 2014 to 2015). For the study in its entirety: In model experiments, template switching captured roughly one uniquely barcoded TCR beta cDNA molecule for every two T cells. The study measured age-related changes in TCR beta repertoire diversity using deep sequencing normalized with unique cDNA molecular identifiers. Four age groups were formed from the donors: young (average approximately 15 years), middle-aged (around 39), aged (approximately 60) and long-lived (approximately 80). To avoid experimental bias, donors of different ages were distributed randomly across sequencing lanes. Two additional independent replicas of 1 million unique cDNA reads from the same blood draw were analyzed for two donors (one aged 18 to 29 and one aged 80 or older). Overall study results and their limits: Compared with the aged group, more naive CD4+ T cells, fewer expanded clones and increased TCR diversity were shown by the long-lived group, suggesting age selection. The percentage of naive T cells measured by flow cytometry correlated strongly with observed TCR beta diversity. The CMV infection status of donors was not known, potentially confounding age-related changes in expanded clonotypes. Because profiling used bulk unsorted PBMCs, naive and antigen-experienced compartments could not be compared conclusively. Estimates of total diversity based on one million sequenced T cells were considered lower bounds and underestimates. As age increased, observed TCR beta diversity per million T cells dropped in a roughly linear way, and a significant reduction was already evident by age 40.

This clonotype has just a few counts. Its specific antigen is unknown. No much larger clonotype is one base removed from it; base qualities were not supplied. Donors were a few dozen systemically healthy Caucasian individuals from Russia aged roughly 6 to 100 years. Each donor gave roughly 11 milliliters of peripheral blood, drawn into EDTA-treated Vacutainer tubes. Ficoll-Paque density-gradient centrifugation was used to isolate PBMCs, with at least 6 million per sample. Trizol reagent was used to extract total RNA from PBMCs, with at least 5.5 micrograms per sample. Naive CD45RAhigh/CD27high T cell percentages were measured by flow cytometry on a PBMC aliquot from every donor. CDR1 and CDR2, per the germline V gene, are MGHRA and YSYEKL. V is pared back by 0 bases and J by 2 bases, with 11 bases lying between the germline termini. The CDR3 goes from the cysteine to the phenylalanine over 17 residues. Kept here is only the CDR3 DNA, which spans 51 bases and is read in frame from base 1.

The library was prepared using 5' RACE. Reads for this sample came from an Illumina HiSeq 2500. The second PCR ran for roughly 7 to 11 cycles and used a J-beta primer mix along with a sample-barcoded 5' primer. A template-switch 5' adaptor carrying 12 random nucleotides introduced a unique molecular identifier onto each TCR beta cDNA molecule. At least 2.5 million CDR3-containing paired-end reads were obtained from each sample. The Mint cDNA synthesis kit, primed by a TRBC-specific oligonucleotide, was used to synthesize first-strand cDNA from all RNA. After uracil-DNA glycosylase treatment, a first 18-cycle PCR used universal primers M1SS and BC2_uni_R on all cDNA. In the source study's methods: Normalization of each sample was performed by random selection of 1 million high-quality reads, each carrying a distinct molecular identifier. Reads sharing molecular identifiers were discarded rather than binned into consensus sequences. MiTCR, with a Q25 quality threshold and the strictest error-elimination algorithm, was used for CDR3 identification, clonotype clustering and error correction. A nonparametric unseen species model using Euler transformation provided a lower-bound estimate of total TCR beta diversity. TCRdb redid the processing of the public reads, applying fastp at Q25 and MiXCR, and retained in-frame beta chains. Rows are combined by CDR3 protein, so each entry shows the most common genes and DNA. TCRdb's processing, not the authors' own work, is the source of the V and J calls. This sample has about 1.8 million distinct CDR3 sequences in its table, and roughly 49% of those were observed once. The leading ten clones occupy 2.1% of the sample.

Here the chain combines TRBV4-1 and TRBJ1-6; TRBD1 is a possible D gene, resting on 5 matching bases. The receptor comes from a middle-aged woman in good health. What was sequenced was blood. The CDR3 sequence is CASSQDLQGTYNSPLHF. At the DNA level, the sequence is TGCGCCAGCAGCCAAGATCTGCAGGGAACCTATAATTCACCCCTCCACTTT.